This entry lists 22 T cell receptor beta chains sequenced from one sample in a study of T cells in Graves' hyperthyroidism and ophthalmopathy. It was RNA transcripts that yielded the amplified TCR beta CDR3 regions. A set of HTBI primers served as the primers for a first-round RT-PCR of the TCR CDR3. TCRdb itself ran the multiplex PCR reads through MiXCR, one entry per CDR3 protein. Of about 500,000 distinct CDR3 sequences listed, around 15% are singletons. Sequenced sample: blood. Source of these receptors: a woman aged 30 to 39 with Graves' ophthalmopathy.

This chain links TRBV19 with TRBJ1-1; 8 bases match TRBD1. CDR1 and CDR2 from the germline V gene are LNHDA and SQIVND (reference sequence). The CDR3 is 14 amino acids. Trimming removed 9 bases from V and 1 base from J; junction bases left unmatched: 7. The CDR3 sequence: CASRGHGRNTEAFF. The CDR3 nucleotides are TGTGCCAGCAGGGGGCACGGGAGGAACACTGAAGCTTTCTTT.

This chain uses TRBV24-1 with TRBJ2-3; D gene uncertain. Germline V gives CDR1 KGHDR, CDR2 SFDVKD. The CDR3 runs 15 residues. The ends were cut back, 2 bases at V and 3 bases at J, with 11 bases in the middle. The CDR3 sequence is CATSDSGWRTDTQYF. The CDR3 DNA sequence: TGTGCCACCAGTGATTCCGGCTGGCGGACAGATACGCAGTATTTT.

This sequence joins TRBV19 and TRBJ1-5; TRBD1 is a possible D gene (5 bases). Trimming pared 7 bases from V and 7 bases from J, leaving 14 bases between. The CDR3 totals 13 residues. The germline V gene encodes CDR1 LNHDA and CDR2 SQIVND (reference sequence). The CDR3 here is CASMFQGVQPQHF. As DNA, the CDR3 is TGTGCCAGTATGTTCCAGGGTGTACAGCCCCAGCATTTT.

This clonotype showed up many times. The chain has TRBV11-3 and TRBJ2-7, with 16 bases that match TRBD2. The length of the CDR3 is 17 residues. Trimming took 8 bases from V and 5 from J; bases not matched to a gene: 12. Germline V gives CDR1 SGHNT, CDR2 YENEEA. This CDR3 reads CASSLSGTSGRADEQYF. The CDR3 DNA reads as TGTGCCAGCTCGCTCTCCGGGACTAGCGGGAGGGCCGACGAGCAGTACTTC.

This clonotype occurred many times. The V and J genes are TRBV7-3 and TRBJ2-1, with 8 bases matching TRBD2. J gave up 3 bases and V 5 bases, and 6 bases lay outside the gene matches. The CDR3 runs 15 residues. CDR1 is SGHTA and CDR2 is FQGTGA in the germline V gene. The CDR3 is CASSLGTSGYNEQFF. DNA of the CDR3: TGTGCCAGCAGCCTGGGAACTAGCGGCTACAATGAGCAGTTCTTC.

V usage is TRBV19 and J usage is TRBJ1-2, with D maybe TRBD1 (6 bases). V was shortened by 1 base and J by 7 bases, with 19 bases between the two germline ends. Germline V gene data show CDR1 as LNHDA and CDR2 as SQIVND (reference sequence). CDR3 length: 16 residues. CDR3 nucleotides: TGTGCCAGTAGTATAGCATCGGCAGGGGTGTCGAGTGGCTACACCTTC. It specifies CASSIASAGVSSGYTF.

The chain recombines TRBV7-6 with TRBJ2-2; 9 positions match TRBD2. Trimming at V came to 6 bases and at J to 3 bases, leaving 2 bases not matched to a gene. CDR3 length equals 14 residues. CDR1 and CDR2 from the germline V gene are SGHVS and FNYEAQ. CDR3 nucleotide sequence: TGTGCCAGCAGGGCGGGAGGGCACACCGGGGAGCTGTTTTTT. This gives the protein CASRAGGHTGELFF.

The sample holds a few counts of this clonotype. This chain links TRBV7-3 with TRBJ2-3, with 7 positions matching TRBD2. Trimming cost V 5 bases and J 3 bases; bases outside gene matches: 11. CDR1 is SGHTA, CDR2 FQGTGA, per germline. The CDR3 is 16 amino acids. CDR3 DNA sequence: TGTGCCAGCAGCCCATCTCGACTAGCTGTTACAGATACGCAGTATTTT. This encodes CASSPSRLAVTDTQYF. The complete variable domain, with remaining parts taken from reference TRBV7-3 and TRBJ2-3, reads GAGVSQTPSNKVTEKGKYVELRCDPISGHTALYWYRQSLGQGPEFLIYFQGTGAADDSGLPNDRFFAVRPEGSVSTLKIQRTERGDSAVYLCASSPSRLAVTDTQYFGPGTRLTVL.

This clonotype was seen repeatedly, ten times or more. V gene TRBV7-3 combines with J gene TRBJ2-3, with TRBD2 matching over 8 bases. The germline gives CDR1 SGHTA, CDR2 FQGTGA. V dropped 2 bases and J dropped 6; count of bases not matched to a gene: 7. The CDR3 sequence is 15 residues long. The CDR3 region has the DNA TGTGCCAGCAGCTTAGGCCTCACTAGCGGTGATACGCAGTATTTT. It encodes CASSLGLTSGDTQYF.

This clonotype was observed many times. CDR3 coding DNA: TGTGCCAGCAGTAGGATAGAACAGGCCGAGGGTACTGAAGCTTTCTTT. Residues: CASSRIEQAEGTEAFF. This rearrangement joins TRBV9 to TRBJ1-1; D may be TRBD1 (5 bases). Germline CDR1 is SGDLS and CDR2 is YYNGEE. The CDR3 contains 16 residues. V lost 5 bases and J 5 bases, leaving 22 bases between the germline ends.

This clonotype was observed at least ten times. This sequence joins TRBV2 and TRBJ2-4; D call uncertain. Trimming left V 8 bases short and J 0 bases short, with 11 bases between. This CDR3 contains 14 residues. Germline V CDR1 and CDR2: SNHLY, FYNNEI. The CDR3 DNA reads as TGTGCCAGCCACACGGACCTAGCCAAAAACATTCAGTACTTC. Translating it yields CASHTDLAKNIQYF.

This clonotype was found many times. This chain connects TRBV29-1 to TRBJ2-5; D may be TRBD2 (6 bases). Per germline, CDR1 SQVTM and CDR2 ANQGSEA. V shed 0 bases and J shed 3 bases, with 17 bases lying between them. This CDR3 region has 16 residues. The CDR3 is CSVEDFMRRGEETQYF. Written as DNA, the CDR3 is TGCAGCGTTGAAGATTTCATGAGGAGGGGAGAAGAGACCCAGTACTTC. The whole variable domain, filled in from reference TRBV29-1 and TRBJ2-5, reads SAVISQKPSRDICQRGTSLTIQCQVDSQVTMMFWYRQQPGQSLTLIATANQGSEATYESGFVIDKFPISRPNLTFSTLTVSNMSPEDSSIYLCSVEDFMRRGEETQYFGPGTRLLVL.

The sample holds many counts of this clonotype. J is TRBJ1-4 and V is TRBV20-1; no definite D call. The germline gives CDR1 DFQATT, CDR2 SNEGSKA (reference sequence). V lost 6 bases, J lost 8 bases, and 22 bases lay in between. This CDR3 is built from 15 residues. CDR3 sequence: CSATPTSGSQEKLFF. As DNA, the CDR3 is TGCAGTGCCACCCCCACTTCGGGGTCACAAGAAAAACTGTTTTTT.

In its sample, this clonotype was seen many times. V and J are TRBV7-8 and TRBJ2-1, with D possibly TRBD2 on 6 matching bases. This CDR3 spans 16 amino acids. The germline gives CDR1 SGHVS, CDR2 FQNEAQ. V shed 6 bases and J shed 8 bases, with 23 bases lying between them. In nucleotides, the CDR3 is TGTGCCAGCAGGTTAAGGGGCGGGATCCAGATTGATGAGCAGTTCTTC. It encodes CASRLRGGIQIDEQFF.

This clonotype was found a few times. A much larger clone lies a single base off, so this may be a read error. This chain's CDR3 is CASSFQQGTSERALDTQYF. The CDR3 DNA sequence: TGTGCCAGCAGCTTCCAACAGGGGACTAGCGAGAGGGCCTTGGATACGCAGTATTTT. The V and J genes are TRBV28 and TRBJ2-3, with 10 positions matching TRBD2. The CDR3 extends over 19 amino acids. Looked up from germline, CDR1 is MDHEN and CDR2 is SYDVKM. J gave up 6 bases and V 6 bases, and 21 bases lay outside the gene matches.

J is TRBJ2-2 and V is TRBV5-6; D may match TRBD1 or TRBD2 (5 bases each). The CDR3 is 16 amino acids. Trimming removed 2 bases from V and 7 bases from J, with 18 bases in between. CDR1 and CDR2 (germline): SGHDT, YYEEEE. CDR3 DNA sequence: TGTGCCAGCAGCTTTGTTGCGAGGGGCCAGGGCGGGGAGCTGTTTTTT. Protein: CASSFVARGQGGELFF.

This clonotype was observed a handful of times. In nucleotides, the CDR3 is TGTGCCAGCAGTTTCGGTGGCGGGAGGGGGCCTCAGCCCCAGCATTTT. Translation: CASSFGGGRGPQPQHF. The chain carries TRBV12-3 or TRBV12-4 and TRBJ1-5; 7 bases fit TRBD1. This CDR3 contains 16 residues. After removal of 3 bases from V and 6 bases from J, the junction contained 11 bases not matched to a gene.

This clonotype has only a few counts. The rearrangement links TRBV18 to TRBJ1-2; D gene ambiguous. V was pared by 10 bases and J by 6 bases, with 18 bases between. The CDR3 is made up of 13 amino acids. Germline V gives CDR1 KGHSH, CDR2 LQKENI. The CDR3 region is CATSPGQKDGYTF. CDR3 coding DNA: TGTGCCACTTCGCCCGGGCAGAAGGATGGCTACACCTTC.

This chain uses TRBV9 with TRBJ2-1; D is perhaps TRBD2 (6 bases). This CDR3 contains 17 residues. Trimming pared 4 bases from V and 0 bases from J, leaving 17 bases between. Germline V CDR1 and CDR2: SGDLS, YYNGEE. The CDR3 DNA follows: TGTGCCAGCAGCCCTTGGGACTTTCCTAGCTCCTACAATGAGCAGTTCTTC. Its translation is CASSPWDFPSSYNEQFF.

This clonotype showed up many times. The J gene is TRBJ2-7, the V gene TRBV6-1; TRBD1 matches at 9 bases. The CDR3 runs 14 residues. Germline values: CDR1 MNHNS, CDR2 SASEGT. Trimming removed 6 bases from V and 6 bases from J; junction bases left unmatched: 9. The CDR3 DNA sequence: TGTGCCAGCAGGAATCCGGGACAGGGAATCGAGCAGTACTTC. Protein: CASRNPGQGIEQYF.

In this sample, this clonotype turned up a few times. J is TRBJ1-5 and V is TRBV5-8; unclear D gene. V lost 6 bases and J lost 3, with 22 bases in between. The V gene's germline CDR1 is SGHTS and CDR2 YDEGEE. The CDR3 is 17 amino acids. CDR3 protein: CASTPSTGIRINQPQHF. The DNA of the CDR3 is TGTGCCAGCACCCCTTCTACGGGGATCCGGATCAATCAGCCCCAGCATTTT.

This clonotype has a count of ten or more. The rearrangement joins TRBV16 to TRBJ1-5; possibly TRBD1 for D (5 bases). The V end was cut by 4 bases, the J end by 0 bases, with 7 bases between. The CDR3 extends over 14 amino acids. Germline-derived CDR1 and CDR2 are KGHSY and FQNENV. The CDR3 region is CASSPTVSNQPQHF. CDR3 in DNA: TGTGCCAGCAGCCCGACAGTTAGCAATCAGCCCCAGCATTTT.